This T cell receptor (beta chain) was identified during a study of T cells after yellow fever vaccination. Study-level background: Any fraction with a low cell number was prepared using SMART-Seq v4 Ultra Low Input.

This clonotype has at least ten counts. Antigen specificity is unknown. Looked up from germline, CDR1 is SEHNR and CDR2 is FQNEAQ (reference sequence). Trimming removed 0 bases from V and 6 bases from J, with 9 bases in between. CDR3 size: 14 residues. Study findings and constraints: There was a possibility that FACS-sorted repertoires contained abundant clonotypes contaminating from the bulk population. Most clones from primary vaccination resurfaced after the booster (under 97% CD4, less than 90% CD8). A faster peak, day 5 versus 15, was reached by the weaker secondary response.

In TCRdb, the 5' RACE reads were re-called with MiXCR into one record per CDR3 protein. The sample contains 300,000 to 350,000 distinct CDR3 sequences, 4% of which appear only once. The clonotype was recovered from a man aged 18 to 29 who received the YFV17D yellow fever vaccine. The sample consisted of PBMCs, taken 5 days after the yellow fever booster vaccination. The chain combines TRBV7-9 with TRBJ1-5; D not certain. The CDR3 reads CASSLAPGTQPQHF. CDR3 coding DNA: TGTGCCAGCAGCTTAGCGCCAGGCACTCAGCCCCAGCATTTT.